Listed below are T cell receptor beta chains from one sample, sequenced in a study of vaccination and CD4 T cells after COVID-19. These receptors lack a known antigen. Each CDR3 protein is one row after TCRdb ran MiXCR on the PCR reads. Seen here are over 15,000 distinct CDR3 sequences, around 55% observed once, and the top ten hold about a sixth. Sequenced sample: CD4+ T cells from blood, cultured in vitro. The source of these receptors is a human donor who had recovered from COVID-19. Both conserved end residues are trimmed from each CDR3. D genes are given only for firm matches.

v_call: TRBV20-1
j_call: TRBJ1-5
d_call: NA
cdr3_aa: SARGRTPWGNQPQH

v_call: TRBV6-1
j_call: TRBJ1-3
d_call: TRBD1
cdr3_aa: ASSQTGTGSGNTIY

v_call: TRBV19
j_call: TRBJ1-2
d_call: NA
cdr3_aa: ASSILLAAWSNYGYT

v_call: TRBV6-1
j_call: TRBJ1-2
d_call: NA
cdr3_aa: ASSEYGDGYT

v_call: TRBV20-1
j_call: TRBJ2-1
d_call: TRBD2
cdr3_aa: SARVRGGAYYNEQF

v_call: TRBV19
j_call: TRBJ2-3
d_call: NA
cdr3_aa: ASRRGQTDTQY

v_call: TRBV4-2
j_call: TRBJ2-7
d_call: TRBD1
cdr3_aa: ASSQGARGQEQY

v_call: TRBV7-2
j_call: TRBJ1-1
d_call: NA
cdr3_aa: ASSLRTLFGEAF

v_call: TRBV5-1
j_call: TRBJ1-6
d_call: NA
cdr3_aa: ASSLAPGSPLH

v_call: TRBV6-1
j_call: TRBJ2-3
d_call: TRBD2
cdr3_aa: ASMGRGGGDTQY

v_call: TRBV24-1
j_call: TRBJ2-7
d_call: TRBD1
cdr3_aa: ATSGPPGQGSYEQY

v_call: TRBV6-5
j_call: TRBJ1-5
d_call: NA
cdr3_aa: ASSSETGLRGTQH

v_call: TRBV5-4
j_call: TRBJ2-3
d_call: TRBD2
cdr3_aa: ASSGGSGSTDTQY

v_call: TRBV20-1
j_call: TRBJ1-3
d_call: NA
cdr3_aa: SAGTSAGVSGNTIY

v_call: TRBV7-9
j_call: TRBJ1-1
d_call: TRBD1
cdr3_aa: ASSPRQGEDTEAF

v_call: TRBV15
j_call: TRBJ2-3
d_call: NA
cdr3_aa: ATSTGLGASTDTQY

v_call: TRBV2
j_call: TRBJ2-5
d_call: NA
cdr3_aa: ASSEFGETQY

v_call: TRBV30
j_call: TRBJ2-7
d_call: NA
cdr3_aa: AWTGTGTYEQY

v_call: TRBV6-5
j_call: TRBJ1-2
d_call: TRBD1
cdr3_aa: ASSYVRDRVKHGYT

v_call: TRBV6-1
j_call: TRBJ1-2
d_call: NA
cdr3_aa: ASCPTDRSYGYT

v_call: TRBV7-9
j_call: TRBJ2-5
d_call: TRBD2
cdr3_aa: ASSLSRGGGVYQETQY

v_call: TRBV7-6
j_call: TRBJ2-7
d_call: NA
cdr3_aa: ASSLGPSATYEQY

v_call: TRBV2
j_call: TRBJ2-3
d_call: TRBD1
cdr3_aa: ASSEQGVADTRY

v_call: TRBV20-1
j_call: TRBJ1-5
d_call: TRBD1
cdr3_aa: SAAFGQGAYQPQH

v_call: TRBV6-1
j_call: TRBJ1-5
d_call: NA
cdr3_aa: ASSPGRPNNQPQH

v_call: TRBV20-1
j_call: TRBJ2-3
d_call: NA
cdr3_aa: SAEGGAGTDTQY

v_call: TRBV25-1
j_call: TRBJ1-6
d_call: NA
cdr3_aa: ASSEYTGLSPLH

v_call: TRBV27
j_call: TRBJ1-2
d_call: NA
cdr3_aa: ATQPTREGGGYT

v_call: TRBV2
j_call: TRBJ2-2
d_call: TRBD2
cdr3_aa: ASTPWTSGAGELF

v_call: TRBV6-1
j_call: TRBJ1-2
d_call: NA
cdr3_aa: ASRLHRNNYGYT

v_call: TRBV28
j_call: TRBJ2-1
d_call: NA
cdr3_aa: ASSRGGHGPDEQF

v_call: TRBV15
j_call: TRBJ2-7
d_call: NA
cdr3_aa: ATSRVGSMAYEQY

v_call: TRBV28
j_call: TRBJ2-1
d_call: TRBD1
cdr3_aa: ASTNGDRGPYDEQF

v_call: TRBV20-1
j_call: TRBJ1-2
d_call: NA
cdr3_aa: SARRDLNFYGYT

v_call: TRBV6-1
j_call: TRBJ2-3
d_call: NA
cdr3_aa: ASSRGWGSATDTQY

v_call: TRBV7-2
j_call: TRBJ1-2
d_call: NA
cdr3_aa: ASSLFKGNYGYT

v_call: TRBV20-1
j_call: TRBJ1-1
d_call: NA
cdr3_aa: SARDRQGFTEAF

v_call: TRBV7-2
j_call: TRBJ1-5
d_call: NA
cdr3_aa: ASSLFSGNSSPQH

v_call: TRBV2
j_call: TRBJ2-3
d_call: NA
cdr3_aa: ASRVGTVHTDTQY

v_call: TRBV9
j_call: TRBJ2-2
d_call: TRBD1
cdr3_aa: ASSLGQVVSGELF

v_call: TRBV20-1
j_call: TRBJ1-1
d_call: NA
cdr3_aa: SARDRGFGTEAF

v_call: TRBV7-2
j_call: TRBJ2-2
d_call: NA
cdr3_aa: ASSPPSARNTGELF

v_call: TRBV10-3
j_call: TRBJ2-7
d_call: TRBD2
cdr3_aa: AISPYPGLATSEQY

v_call: TRBV6-1
j_call: TRBJ2-7
d_call: NA
cdr3_aa: ASSELAYEQY

v_call: TRBV20-1
j_call: TRBJ1-6
d_call: NA
cdr3_aa: SARELTNSPLH

v_call: TRBV27
j_call: TRBJ2-2
d_call: TRBD1
cdr3_aa: ASSLWDRDSGELF

v_call: TRBV7-8
j_call: TRBJ1-2
d_call: NA
cdr3_aa: ASSLVLRGGYGYT

v_call: TRBV6-1
j_call: TRBJ1-2
d_call: NA
cdr3_aa: ASRTAGVRGGYT

v_call: TRBV4-2
j_call: TRBJ2-1
d_call: TRBD2
cdr3_aa: ASSQVEAGVFNEQF

v_call: TRBV6-5
j_call: TRBJ1-1
d_call: NA
cdr3_aa: ASSYGGNTEAF

v_call: TRBV12-3/TRBV12-4
j_call: TRBJ1-1
d_call: NA
cdr3_aa: ASRRATLMNTEAF

v_call: TRBV11-3
j_call: TRBJ2-3
d_call: NA
cdr3_aa: ASSLGGWGRSTDTQY

v_call: TRBV6-5
j_call: TRBJ1-5
d_call: NA
cdr3_aa: ASSYSGTWWGPQH

v_call: TRBV7-9
j_call: TRBJ1-5
d_call: NA
cdr3_aa: ASSLTGLYQPQH